The T cell receptor beta chain under discussion was sequenced for a study of T-cell memory formation after mild COVID-19. Study summary: Clusters of TCRs were largely donor specific. Study findings and constraints: Later expanders leaned CD4+, whereas clones that contracted between day 15 and 85 were balanced CD4/CD8.

Germline loops: CDR1 SGHRS, CDR2 YFSETQ. The CDR3 is 14 residues long. The V and J ends lost 1 base and 0 bases respectively, with 7 bases between them. TCRdb reprocessed the 5' RACE reads with MiXCR, giving one entry per CDR3 protein. The sample has around 200,000 distinct CDR3 sequences, around 21% seen once. In the case of this clonotype: What it recognizes is unknown.

V is TRBV5-1 and J is TRBJ1-1, with D possibly matching TRBD1 (5 bases). Sample: PBMCs or a T cell subset sorted from them (not recorded which). This receptor was obtained from an adult woman who had mild COVID-19 (a few samples of this study predate the infection). Cell type and time point are not known. The CDR3, as DNA: TGCGCCAGCAGCTTGACGGACATGAACACTGAAGCTTTCTTT. Translation gives CASSLTDMNTEAFF.